These T cell receptor beta chains were read from a single sample in a study of cytomegalovirus exposure and HLA in healthy donors. Sequencing was performed with immunoSEQ multiplex PCR; in TCRdb, only in-frame clones are kept and a portion is missing. The sample lists some 180,000 clones; 70% to 80% were seen once. The sequencing sample was made of PBMCs. These receptors all come from a woman under 40 in good health and CMV-seropositive. CDR3s include the opening cysteine and the closing phenylalanine or tryptophan. Fields, in order: J gene, D gene, clone size, V gene, CDR3 protein, CDR3 DNA. D genes are given only for firm matches. For some rows the clone size is stated as once, few or many, or as a class when expanded; others skip it.

j_gene: TRBJ2-7
d_gene: -
abundance: -
v_gene: TRBV28
CDR3aa: CASSPPTSFGLDEQYF
CDR3nt: TGTGCCAGCAGCCCCCCTACTAGTTTCGGTCTCGACGAGCAGTACTTC

j_gene: TRBJ1-1
d_gene: -
abundance: -
v_gene: TRBV27
CDR3aa: CASSLLGRSGTEAFF
CDR3nt: TGTGCCAGCAGTTTATTGGGGAGGTCGGGCACTGAAGCTTTCTTT

j_gene: TRBJ1-2
d_gene: TRBD1
abundance: -
v_gene: TRBV27
CDR3aa: CASSPKFRDRGSIGYGYTF
CDR3nt: TGTGCCAGCAGTCCCAAATTCCGGGACAGGGGCAGTATCGGCTATGGCTACACCTTC

j_gene: TRBJ2-5
d_gene: -
abundance: -
v_gene: TRBV7-8
CDR3aa: CASSFSTQGLQETQYF
CDR3nt: TGTGCCAGCAGCTTCTCAACCCAGGGGTTACAAGAGACCCAGTACTTC

j_gene: TRBJ2-7
d_gene: -
abundance: -
v_gene: TRBV27
CDR3aa: CASSLEFPINDHYEQYF
CDR3nt: TGTGCCAGCAGTTTGGAGTTCCCCATAAACGACCACTACGAGCAGTACTTC

j_gene: TRBJ2-7
d_gene: TRBD2
abundance: -
v_gene: TRBV7-8
CDR3aa: CASSEGTSGFREQYF
CDR3nt: TGTGCCAGCAGCGAAGGGACTAGCGGGTTTCGAGAGCAGTACTTC

j_gene: TRBJ2-7
d_gene: -
abundance: -
v_gene: TRBV4-3
CDR3aa: CASSQDLGSYEQYF
CDR3nt: TGCGCCAGCAGCCAAGATCTAGGCAGCTACGAGCAGTACTTC

j_gene: TRBJ2-1
d_gene: TRBD1
abundance: few
v_gene: TRBV18
CDR3aa: CASSPLSSGQGDNEQFF
CDR3nt: TGTGCCAGCTCACCACTTTCGTCGGGACAGGGGGACAATGAGCAGTTCTTC

j_gene: TRBJ2-3
d_gene: -
abundance: -
v_gene: TRBV30
CDR3aa: CAWSVLTSGSTDTQYF
CDR3nt: TGTGCCTGGAGTGTTCTAACGAGCGGGAGCACAGATACGCAGTATTTT

j_gene: TRBJ2-3
d_gene: TRBD2
abundance: -
v_gene: TRBV29-1
CDR3aa: CSVERPGGRRDTQYF
CDR3nt: TGCAGCGTTGAACGCCCCGGCGGGAGGAGGGACACGCAGTATTTT

j_gene: TRBJ1-3
d_gene: TRBD1
abundance: once
v_gene: TRBV9
CDR3aa: CASSGRGTGDTVGSGNTIYF
CDR3nt: TGTGCCAGCAGCGGACGAGGGACAGGGGATACAGTTGGTAGTGGAAACACCATATATTTT

j_gene: TRBJ2-7
d_gene: TRBD2
abundance: -
v_gene: TRBV28
CDR3aa: CASTPPLAGVVEQYF
CDR3nt: TGTGCCAGCACCCCTCCACTAGCGGGAGTCGTCGAGCAGTACTTC

j_gene: TRBJ1-1
d_gene: -
abundance: -
v_gene: TRBV19
CDR3aa: CASSIAAGVGTEAFF
CDR3nt: TGTGCCAGTAGTATCGCCGCGGGGGTTGGGACTGAAGCTTTCTTT

j_gene: TRBJ2-1
d_gene: -
abundance: -
v_gene: TRBV5-5
CDR3aa: CASSLHNEQFF
CDR3nt: TGTGCCAGCAGCCTCCACAATGAGCAGTTCTTC

j_gene: TRBJ2-7
d_gene: TRBD1
abundance: -
v_gene: TRBV7-2
CDR3aa: CASSYDRGSYEQYF
CDR3nt: TGTGCCAGCAGCTATGACAGGGGTTCCTACGAGCAGTACTTC

j_gene: TRBJ2-2
d_gene: TRBD2
abundance: -
v_gene: TRBV28
CDR3aa: CASSAAGGDTGELFF
CDR3nt: TGTGCCAGCAGTGCAGCGGGAGGTGACACCGGGGAGCTGTTTTTT

j_gene: TRBJ1-1
d_gene: -
abundance: once
v_gene: TRBV11-2
CDR3aa: CASSLDAVMNTEAFF
CDR3nt: TGTGCCAGCAGCTTAGACGCAGTAATGAACACTGAAGCTTTCTTT

j_gene: TRBJ1-5
d_gene: -
abundance: few
v_gene: TRBV18
CDR3aa: CASSPGQAQPQHF
CDR3nt: TGTGCCAGCTCACCAGGGCAGGCTCAGCCCCAGCATTTT

j_gene: TRBJ1-4
d_gene: TRBD1
abundance: many
v_gene: TRBV6-1
CDR3aa: CASSEVGPFGQANEKLFF
CDR3nt: TGTGCCAGCAGTGAAGTGGGACCTTTTGGACAGGCTAATGAAAAACTGTTTTTT

j_gene: TRBJ1-6
d_gene: -
abundance: -
v_gene: TRBV2
CDR3aa: CASSDLRGSPLHF
CDR3nt: TGTGCCAGCAGCGACCTTAGGGGATCACCCCTCCACTTT

j_gene: TRBJ2-5
d_gene: TRBD1
abundance: -
v_gene: TRBV11-2
CDR3aa: CASSLGGQGVQETQYF
CDR3nt: TGTGCCAGCAGCTTAGGAGGTCAGGGGGTCCAAGAGACCCAGTACTTC

j_gene: TRBJ1-2
d_gene: TRBD1
abundance: many
v_gene: TRBV6-7
CDR3aa: CASSDLRQGDWDLGYTF
CDR3nt: TGTGCCAGCAGTGACCTCCGACAGGGAGACTGGGACTTGGGCTACACCTTC

j_gene: TRBJ2-5
d_gene: -
abundance: -
v_gene: TRBV11-3
CDR3aa: CASSLGQLETQYF
CDR3nt: TGTGCCAGCAGCCTTGGACAGCTAGAGACCCAGTACTTC

j_gene: TRBJ2-3
d_gene: TRBD1
abundance: -
v_gene: TRBV4-3
CDR3aa: CASSHRTGGDTQYF
CDR3nt: TGCGCCAGCAGCCACCGGACAGGCGGAGATACGCAGTATTTT

j_gene: TRBJ2-7
d_gene: -
abundance: -
v_gene: TRBV7-8
CDR3aa: CASSPLAVSSYEQYF
CDR3nt: TGTGCCAGCAGCCCCTTGGCGGTTAGCTCCTACGAGCAGTACTTC

j_gene: TRBJ1-5
d_gene: -
abundance: -
v_gene: TRBV5-1
CDR3aa: CASSLEGGQPQHF
CDR3nt: TGCGCCAGCAGCTTGGAGGGCGGGCAGCCCCAGCATTTT

j_gene: TRBJ2-7
d_gene: -
abundance: -
v_gene: TRBV27
CDR3aa: CASSSTGHKPYEQYF
CDR3nt: TGTGCCAGCAGTTCAACGGGACATAAACCTTACGAGCAGTACTTC

j_gene: TRBJ1-2
d_gene: -
abundance: -
v_gene: TRBV7-9
CDR3aa: CASSPSARSWGDDSYGYTF
CDR3nt: TGTGCCAGCAGCCCCTCCGCCAGGTCTTGGGGGGATGATTCCTATGGCTACACCTTC

j_gene: TRBJ2-1
d_gene: -
abundance: -
v_gene: TRBV7-2
CDR3aa: CASSPGLPYSNEQFF
CDR3nt: TGTGCCAGCAGTCCGGGACTCCCATACTCGAATGAGCAGTTCTTC

j_gene: TRBJ1-1
d_gene: -
abundance: many
v_gene: TRBV5-6
CDR3aa: CASSFKQLNTEAFF
CDR3nt: TGTGCCAGCAGCTTTAAACAGCTGAACACTGAAGCTTTCTTT

j_gene: TRBJ2-3
d_gene: TRBD1
abundance: -
v_gene: TRBV19
CDR3aa: CATRKGQRFTDTQYF
CDR3nt: TGTGCCACCAGAAAGGGACAGAGATTCACAGATACGCAGTATTTT

j_gene: TRBJ1-3
d_gene: -
abundance: few
v_gene: TRBV7-6
CDR3aa: CASSPHSGDSGNTIYF
CDR3nt: TGTGCCAGCAGCCCCCACTCAGGGGACTCTGGAAACACCATATATTTT

j_gene: TRBJ2-6
d_gene: -
abundance: -
v_gene: TRBV28
CDR3aa: CASSRPGSGANVLTF
CDR3nt: TGTGCCAGCAGTCGTCCGGGCTCTGGGGCCAACGTCCTGACTTTC

j_gene: TRBJ1-2
d_gene: TRBD1
abundance: -
v_gene: TRBV6-5
CDR3aa: CASSSPGQGAYGYTF
CDR3nt: TGTGCCAGCAGCTCCCCGGGACAGGGGGCATATGGCTACACCTTC

j_gene: TRBJ1-2
d_gene: -
abundance: -
v_gene: TRBV28
CDR3aa: CATGQKSNYGYTF
CDR3nt: TGTGCCACCGGACAGAAGAGTAACTATGGCTACACCTTC

j_gene: TRBJ1-2
d_gene: TRBD1
abundance: -
v_gene: TRBV6-5
CDR3aa: CASSYKGQGMAGYTF
CDR3nt: TGTGCCAGCAGTTACAAGGGACAGGGAATGGCTGGCTACACCTTC

j_gene: TRBJ2-1
d_gene: TRBD2
abundance: -
v_gene: TRBV7-2
CDR3aa: CASSRIGTSGAHEQFF
CDR3nt: TGTGCCAGCAGTCGAATCGGGACTAGCGGAGCCCATGAGCAGTTCTTC

j_gene: TRBJ2-5
d_gene: -
abundance: -
v_gene: TRBV5-1
CDR3aa: CASSPPSGDEETQYF
CDR3nt: TGCGCCAGCAGCCCGCCATCGGGGGACGAAGAGACCCAGTACTTC

j_gene: TRBJ1-5
d_gene: -
abundance: -
v_gene: TRBV21-1
CDR3aa: CASSKAKTGPYNQPQHF
CDR3nt: TGTGCCAGCAGCAAAGCTAAGACAGGGCCCTACAATCAGCCCCAGCATTTT

j_gene: TRBJ2-1
d_gene: -
abundance: -
v_gene: TRBV14
CDR3aa: CASSPTGPYNEQFF
CDR3nt: TGTGCCAGCAGCCCGACAGGTCCCTACAATGAGCAGTTCTTC

j_gene: TRBJ2-3
d_gene: -
abundance: -
v_gene: TRBV29-1
CDR3aa: CSVEDGTDTQYF
CDR3nt: TGCAGCGTTGAAGACGGGACAGATACGCAGTATTTT

j_gene: TRBJ2-3
d_gene: -
abundance: -
v_gene: TRBV7-9
CDR3aa: CASSLAEGSDTQYF
CDR3nt: TGTGCCAGCAGCTTAGCGGAGGGTTCAGATACGCAGTATTTT

j_gene: TRBJ2-1
d_gene: TRBD1
abundance: -
v_gene: TRBV5-1
CDR3aa: CASSLEGTGGLDEQFF
CDR3nt: TGCGCCAGCAGCTTGGAAGGGACAGGGGGCTTGGATGAGCAGTTCTTC

j_gene: TRBJ1-3
d_gene: -
abundance: -
v_gene: TRBV28
CDR3aa: CASSLGGLGNTIYF
CDR3nt: TGTGCCAGCAGTCTGGGAGGGCTGGGGAACACCATATATTTT

j_gene: TRBJ1-5
d_gene: -
abundance: -
v_gene: TRBV28
CDR3aa: CASSLLGAVGDNQPQHF
CDR3nt: TGTGCCAGCAGTTTATTGGGGGCGGTAGGGGACAATCAGCCCCAGCATTTT

j_gene: TRBJ2-7
d_gene: TRBD2
abundance: -
v_gene: TRBV7-6
CDR3aa: CASSLGLAGMREQYF
CDR3nt: TGTGCCAGCAGCTTAGGCCTAGCGGGGATGCGAGAGCAGTACTTC

j_gene: TRBJ2-1
d_gene: -
abundance: few
v_gene: TRBV4-3
CDR3aa: CASSQVGADNEQFF
CDR3nt: TGCGCCAGCAGCCAAGTGGGGGCGGACAATGAGCAGTTCTTC

j_gene: TRBJ1-1
d_gene: -
abundance: -
v_gene: TRBV15
CDR3aa: CATSRGREAFF
CDR3nt: TGTGCCACCAGCAGGGGGAGGGAAGCTTTCTTT

j_gene: TRBJ1-1
d_gene: -
abundance: -
v_gene: TRBV27
CDR3aa: CASSLGGRNTEAFF
CDR3nt: TGTGCCAGCAGTCTTGGCGGGCGGAACACTGAAGCTTTCTTT

j_gene: TRBJ2-5
d_gene: -
abundance: -
v_gene: TRBV11-2
CDR3aa: CASSLEAGRQETQYF
CDR3nt: TGTGCCAGCAGCTTAGAGGCAGGAAGACAAGAGACCCAGTACTTC

j_gene: TRBJ2-3
d_gene: -
abundance: -
v_gene: TRBV5-4
CDR3aa: CASSLNERKFTDTQYF
CDR3nt: TGTGCCAGCAGCTTGAATGAGCGGAAGTTCACAGATACGCAGTATTTT

j_gene: TRBJ2-2
d_gene: TRBD1
abundance: -
v_gene: TRBV9
CDR3aa: CASSVEGQRNNQNTGELFF
CDR3nt: TGTGCCAGCAGCGTAGAGGGACAGAGGAACAACCAGAACACCGGGGAGCTGTTTTTT

j_gene: TRBJ2-1
d_gene: -
abundance: once
v_gene: TRBV7-2
CDR3aa: CASSLNRGANEQFF
CDR3nt: TGTGCCAGCAGCTTAAACCGGGGGGCCAATGAGCAGTTCTTC

j_gene: TRBJ2-1
d_gene: TRBD2
abundance: few
v_gene: TRBV4-2
CDR3aa: CASSQEGAGGPYNEQFF
CDR3nt: TGTGCCAGCAGCCAAGAAGGCGCGGGGGGCCCCTACAATGAGCAGTTCTTC

j_gene: TRBJ2-3
d_gene: -
abundance: few
v_gene: TRBV28
CDR3aa: CASSLARFKTDTQYF
CDR3nt: TGTGCCAGCAGTTTGGCCAGATTCAAAACAGATACGCAGTATTTT

j_gene: TRBJ2-5
d_gene: -
abundance: -
v_gene: TRBV5-1
CDR3aa: CASSLRGGEETQYF
CDR3nt: TGCGCCAGCAGCTTGAGGGGGGGCGAGGAGACCCAGTACTTC

j_gene: TRBJ2-1
d_gene: -
abundance: -
v_gene: TRBV27
CDR3aa: CASSLVGSEQFF
CDR3nt: TGTGCCAGCAGTTTGGTTGGGAGTGAGCAGTTCTTC

j_gene: TRBJ2-7
d_gene: TRBD2
abundance: -
v_gene: TRBV5-1
CDR3aa: CASSQLAGEGGEQYF
CDR3nt: TGCGCCAGCAGCCAACTAGCGGGAGAGGGAGGAGAGCAGTACTTC

j_gene: TRBJ1-6
d_gene: -
abundance: -
v_gene: TRBV7-9
CDR3aa: CASSLAGDSPLHF
CDR3nt: TGTGCCAGCAGCTTAGCGGGCGATTCACCCCTCCACTTT